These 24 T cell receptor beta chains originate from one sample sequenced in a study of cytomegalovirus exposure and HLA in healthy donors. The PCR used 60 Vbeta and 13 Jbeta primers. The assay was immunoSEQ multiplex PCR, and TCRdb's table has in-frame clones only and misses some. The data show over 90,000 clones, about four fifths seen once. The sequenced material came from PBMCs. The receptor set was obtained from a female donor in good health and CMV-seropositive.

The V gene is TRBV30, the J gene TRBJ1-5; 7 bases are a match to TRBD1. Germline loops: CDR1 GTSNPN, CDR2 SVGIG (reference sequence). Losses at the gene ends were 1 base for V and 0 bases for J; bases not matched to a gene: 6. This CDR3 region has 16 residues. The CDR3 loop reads CAWSATGPASNQPQHF. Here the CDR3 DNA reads TGTGCCTGGAGTGCGACAGGGCCAGCTAGCAATCAGCCCCAGCATTTT. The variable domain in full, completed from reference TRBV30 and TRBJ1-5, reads SQTIHQWPATLVQPVGSPLSLECTVEGTSNPNLYWYRQAAGRGLQLLFYSVGIGQISSEVPQNLSASRPQDRQFILSSKKLLLSDSGFYLCAWSATGPASNQPQHFGDGTRLSIL.

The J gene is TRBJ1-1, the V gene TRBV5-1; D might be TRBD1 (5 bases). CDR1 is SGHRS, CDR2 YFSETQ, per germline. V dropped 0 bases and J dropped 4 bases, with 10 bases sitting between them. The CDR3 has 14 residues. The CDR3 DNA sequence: TGCGCCAGCAGCTTGGACAGGAGAGGCACTGAAGCTTTCTTT. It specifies CASSLDRRGTEAFF. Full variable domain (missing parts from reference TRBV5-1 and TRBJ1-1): KAGVTQTPRYLIKTRGQQVTLSCSPISGHRSVSWYQQTPGQGLQFLFEYFSETQRNKGNFPGRFSGRQFSNSRSEMNVSTLELGDSALYLCASSLDRRGTEAFFGQGTRLTVV.

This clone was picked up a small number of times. CDR3 residues: CASTRRRTEAFF. The CDR3 DNA reads as TGTGCCAGCACCCGCCGGAGGACTGAAGCTTTCTTT. The chain couples TRBV28 to TRBJ1-1; D unresolved. V was clipped by 7 bases and J by 5 bases, with 11 bases between them. The germline gives CDR1 MDHEN, CDR2 SYDVKM. This CDR3 region has 12 residues. The entire variable domain, with the rest obtained from reference TRBV28 and TRBJ1-1, is as follows: DVKVTQSSRYLVKRTGEKVFLECVQDMDHENMFWYRQDPGLGLRLIYFSYDVKMKEKGDIPEGYSVSREKKERFSLILESASTNQTSMYLCASTRRRTEAFFGQGTRLTVV.

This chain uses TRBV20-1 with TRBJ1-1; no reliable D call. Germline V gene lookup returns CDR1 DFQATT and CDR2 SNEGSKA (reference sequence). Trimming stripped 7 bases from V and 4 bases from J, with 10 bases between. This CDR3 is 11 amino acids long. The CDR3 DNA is TGCAGTGGTCTCCCAGTCACTGAAGCTTTCTTT. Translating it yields CSGLPVTEAFF.

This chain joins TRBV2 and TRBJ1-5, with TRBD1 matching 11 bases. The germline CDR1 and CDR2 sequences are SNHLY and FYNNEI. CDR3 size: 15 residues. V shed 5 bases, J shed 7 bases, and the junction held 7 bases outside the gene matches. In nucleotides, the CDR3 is TGTGCCAGCAGTACCGGGACAGGGGGAGGGCAGCCCCAGCATTTT. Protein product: CASSTGTGGGQPQHF. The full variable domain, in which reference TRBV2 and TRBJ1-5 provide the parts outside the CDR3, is EPEVTQTPSHQVTQMGQEVILRCVPISNHLYFYWYRQILGQKVEFLVSFYNNEISEKSEIFDDQFSVERPDGSNFTLKIRSTKLEDSAMYFCASSTGTGGGQPQHFGDGTRLSIL.

The CDR3 region is CASSVGGPYNEQFF. Here the CDR3 DNA reads TGTGCCAGCAGCGTAGGAGGGCCCTACAATGAGCAGTTCTTC. The V and J genes are TRBV9 and TRBJ2-1; tentative D call: TRBD2 (5 bases). Trimming took off 0 bases at V and 2 bases at J, with 6 bases between the two ends. Germline CDR1 and CDR2: SGDLS and YYNGEE. CDR3 length equals 14 residues.

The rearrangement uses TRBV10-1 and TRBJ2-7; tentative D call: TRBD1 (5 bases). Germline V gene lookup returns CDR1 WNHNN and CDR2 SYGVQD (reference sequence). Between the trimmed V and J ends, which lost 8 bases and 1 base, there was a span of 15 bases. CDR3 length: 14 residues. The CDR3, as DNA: TGCGCCAGCCCCTTGGGGCAGGGTTCCTACGAGCAGTACTTC. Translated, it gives CASPLGQGSYEQYF.

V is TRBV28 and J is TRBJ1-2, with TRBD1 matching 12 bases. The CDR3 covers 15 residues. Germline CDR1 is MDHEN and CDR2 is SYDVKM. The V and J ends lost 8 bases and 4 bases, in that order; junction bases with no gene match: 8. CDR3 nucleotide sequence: TGTGCCAGCGGGGAGGGACAGGGGGCTGTCTATGGCTACACCTTC. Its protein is CASGEGQGAVYGYTF.

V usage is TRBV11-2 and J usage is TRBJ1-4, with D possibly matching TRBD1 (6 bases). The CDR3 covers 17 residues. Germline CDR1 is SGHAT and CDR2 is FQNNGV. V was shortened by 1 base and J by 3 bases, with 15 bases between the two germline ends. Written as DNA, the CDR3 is TGTGCCAGCAGCTTAGGACAGGCGGTCAGCTCTAATGAAAAACTGTTTTTT. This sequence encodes CASSLGQAVSSNEKLFF.

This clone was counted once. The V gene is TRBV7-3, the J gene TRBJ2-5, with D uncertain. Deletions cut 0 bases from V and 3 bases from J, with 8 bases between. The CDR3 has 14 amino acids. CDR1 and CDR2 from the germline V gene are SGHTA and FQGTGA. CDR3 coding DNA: TGTGCCAGCAGCTTAACTGGCACCGAAGAGACCCAGTACTTC. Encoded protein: CASSLTGTEETQYF.

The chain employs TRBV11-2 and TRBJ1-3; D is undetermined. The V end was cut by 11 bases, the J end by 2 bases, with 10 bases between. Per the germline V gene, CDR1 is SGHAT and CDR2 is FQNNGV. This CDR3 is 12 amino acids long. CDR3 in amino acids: CAGRRTGNTIYF. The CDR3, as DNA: TGTGCCGGGAGGAGGACTGGAAACACCATATATTTT.

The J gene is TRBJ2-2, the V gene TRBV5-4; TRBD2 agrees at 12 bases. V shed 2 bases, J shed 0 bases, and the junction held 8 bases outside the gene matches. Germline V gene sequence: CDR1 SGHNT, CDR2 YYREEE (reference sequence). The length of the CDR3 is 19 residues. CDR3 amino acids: CASSFMRLAGGANTGELFF. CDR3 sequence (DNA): TGTGCCAGCAGCTTTATGCGGCTAGCGGGGGGGGCGAACACCGGGGAGCTGTTTTTT.

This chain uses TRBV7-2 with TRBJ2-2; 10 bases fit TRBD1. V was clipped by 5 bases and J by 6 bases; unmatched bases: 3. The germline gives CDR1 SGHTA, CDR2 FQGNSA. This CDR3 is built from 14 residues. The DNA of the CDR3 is TGTGCCAGCAGCAGGGACAGGGGTTCCGGGGAGCTGTTTTTT. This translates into CASSRDRGSGELFF.

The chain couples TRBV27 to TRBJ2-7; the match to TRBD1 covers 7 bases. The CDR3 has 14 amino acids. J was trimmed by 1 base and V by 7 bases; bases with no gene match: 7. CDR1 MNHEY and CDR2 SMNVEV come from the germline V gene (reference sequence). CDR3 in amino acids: CASTPRQGSYEQYF. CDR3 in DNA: TGTGCCAGCACCCCCCGACAGGGATCCTACGAGCAGTACTTC.

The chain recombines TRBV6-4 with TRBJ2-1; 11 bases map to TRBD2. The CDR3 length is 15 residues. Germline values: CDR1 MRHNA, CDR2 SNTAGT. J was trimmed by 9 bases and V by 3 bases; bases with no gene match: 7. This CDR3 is CASSELAGGQGEQFF. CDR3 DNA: TGTGCCAGCAGTGAGCTAGCGGGAGGACAGGGTGAGCAGTTCTTC.

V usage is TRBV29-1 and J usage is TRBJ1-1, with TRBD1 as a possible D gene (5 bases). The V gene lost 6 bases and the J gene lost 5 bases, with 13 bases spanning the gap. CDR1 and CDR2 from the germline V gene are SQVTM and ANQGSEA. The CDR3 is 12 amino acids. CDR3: CSVGGGGTEAFF. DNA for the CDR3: TGCAGCGTCGGCGGGGGGGGGACTGAAGCTTTCTTT.

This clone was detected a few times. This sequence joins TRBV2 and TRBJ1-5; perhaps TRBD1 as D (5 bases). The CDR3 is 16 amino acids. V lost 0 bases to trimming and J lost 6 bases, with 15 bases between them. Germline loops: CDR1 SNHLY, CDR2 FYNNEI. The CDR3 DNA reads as TGTGCCAGCAGTGAAGCGATGAGACAGCAAGTTCAGCCCCAGCATTTT. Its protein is CASSEAMRQQVQPQHF.

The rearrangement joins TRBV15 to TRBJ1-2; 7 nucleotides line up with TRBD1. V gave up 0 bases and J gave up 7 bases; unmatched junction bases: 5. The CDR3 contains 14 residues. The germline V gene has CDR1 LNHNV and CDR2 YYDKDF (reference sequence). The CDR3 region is CATSREQGMGGYTF. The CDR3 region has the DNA TGTGCCACCAGCAGAGAACAGGGGATGGGTGGCTACACCTTC.

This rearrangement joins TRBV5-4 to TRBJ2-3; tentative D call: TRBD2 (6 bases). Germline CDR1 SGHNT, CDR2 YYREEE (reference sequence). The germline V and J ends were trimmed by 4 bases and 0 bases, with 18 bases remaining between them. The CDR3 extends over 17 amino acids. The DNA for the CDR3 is TGTGCCAGCAGCAAAGAGGAGGGACCCCTTAGCACAGATACGCAGTATTTT. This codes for CASSKEEGPLSTDTQYF.

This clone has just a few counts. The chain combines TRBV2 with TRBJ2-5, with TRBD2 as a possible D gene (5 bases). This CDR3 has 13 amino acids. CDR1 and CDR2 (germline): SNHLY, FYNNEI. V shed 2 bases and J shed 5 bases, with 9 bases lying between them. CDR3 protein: CASSESGEETQYF. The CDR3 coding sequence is TGTGCCAGCAGTGAATCTGGGGAGGAGACCCAGTACTTC.

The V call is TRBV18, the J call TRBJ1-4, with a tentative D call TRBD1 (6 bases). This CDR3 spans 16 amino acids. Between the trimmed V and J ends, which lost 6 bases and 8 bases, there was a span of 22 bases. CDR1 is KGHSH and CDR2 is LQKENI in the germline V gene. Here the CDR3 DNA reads TGTGCCAGCTCGCTTAACCCGACAGGCCGTGGCGAAAAACTGTTTTTT. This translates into CASSLNPTGRGEKLFF.

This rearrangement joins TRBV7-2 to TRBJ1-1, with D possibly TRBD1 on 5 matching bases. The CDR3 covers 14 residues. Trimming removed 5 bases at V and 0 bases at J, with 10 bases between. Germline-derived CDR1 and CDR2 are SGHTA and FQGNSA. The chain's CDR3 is CASSQTVMNTEAFF. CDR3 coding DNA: TGTGCCAGCAGCCAGACAGTCATGAACACTGAAGCTTTCTTT.

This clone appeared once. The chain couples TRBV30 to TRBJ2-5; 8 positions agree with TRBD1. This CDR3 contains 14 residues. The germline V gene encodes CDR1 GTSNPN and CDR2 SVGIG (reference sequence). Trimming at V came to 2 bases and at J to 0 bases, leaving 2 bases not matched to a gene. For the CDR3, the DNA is TGTGCCTGGAGTACGGGACAGGACCAAGAGACCCAGTACTTC. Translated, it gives CAWSTGQDQETQYF.

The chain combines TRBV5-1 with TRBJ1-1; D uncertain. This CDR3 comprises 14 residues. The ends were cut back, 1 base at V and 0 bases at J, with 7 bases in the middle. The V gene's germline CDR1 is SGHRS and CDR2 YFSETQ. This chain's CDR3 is CASSLYELNTEAFF. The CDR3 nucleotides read TGCGCCAGCAGCTTGTACGAGTTGAACACTGAAGCTTTCTTT.